This TCR beta chain was observed in a study of response to subunit inactivated influenza vaccine. Each CDR3 protein is one row after TCRdb ran MiXCR on the RT-PCR reads. Here the sample spans under 500,000 distinct CDR3 sequences, roughly 9.8% being singletons. There are 14 residues in the CDR3. V lost 2 bases to trimming and J lost 2 bases, with 9 bases between them. Per germline, CDR1 SGHRS and CDR2 YFSETQ. This clonotype showed up many times. Its antigen remains unidentified. General observations from the study: Seasonal influenza vaccination, on each occasion, was suggested by the authors to recruit few new T cells.

The sequence was obtained from a man aged 50-60 years who received an inactivated influenza vaccine. The source was PBMCs from blood, collected 40 to 50 days after vaccination. The V call is TRBV5-1, the J call TRBJ2-3; D is ambiguous. CDR3 coding DNA: TGCGCCAGCAGCTTTAGAAGCGTCACAGATACGCAGTATTTT. Encoded protein: CASSFRSVTDTQYF.